The 31 T cell receptor beta chains in this list originate from one sample, sequenced in a study of T cell responses to AZD1222 COVID-19 vaccine. Profiled with immunoSEQ multiplex PCR; TCRdb holds only in-frame clones, not every one. The sample includes 90,000 to 100,000 clones, about 85% of them seen just once. This specimen consisted of peripheral blood, obtained on day 0 of AZD1222 vaccination. Receptors were obtained from an adult in good health.

The chain uses TRBV6-4 and TRBJ2-1; 7 bases match TRBD2. J was trimmed by 6 bases and V by 2 bases; bases with no gene match: 7. The CDR3 has 15 amino acids. Germline V gene lookup returns CDR1 MRHNA and CDR2 SNTAGT. The DNA of the CDR3 is TGTGCCAGCAGTGACAGGCCCGGCGGGGGCAATGAGCAGTTCTTC. This encodes CASSDRPGGGNEQFF.

The chain links TRBV7-9 to TRBJ1-4; no clear D gene. With 7 bases removed from V and 12 bases from J, the gap between germline ends came to 18 bases. The germline V gene has CDR1 SEHNR and CDR2 FQNEAQ (reference sequence). The CDR3 extends over 13 amino acids. The CDR3 DNA follows: TGTGCCAGCACCGCAGTGTCGGCAGACCAACTGTTTTTT. Its translation is CASTAVSADQLFF.

J is TRBJ2-2 and V is TRBV14; D remains ambiguous. Trimming left V 0 bases short and J 5 bases short, with 7 bases between. Germline CDR1 and CDR2: SGHDN and FVKESK. The CDR3 runs to 14 residues. The CDR3 loop reads CASSQDMGTGELFF. For the CDR3, the DNA is TGTGCCAGCAGCCAAGATATGGGAACCGGGGAGCTGTTTTTT.

The chain couples TRBV10-3 to TRBJ1-2; D call uncertain. V lost 3 bases and J 8 bases, leaving 7 bases between the germline ends. This CDR3 region has 11 residues. CDR1 and CDR2 (germline): ENHRY, SYGVKD. CDR3 nucleotides: TGTGCCATCAGTGACGCGGGGGGCTACACCTTC. It codes for CAISDAGGYTF.

This chain joins TRBV4-1 and TRBJ1-6; 7 nucleotides match TRBD1. The CDR3 extends over 17 amino acids. Germline V CDR1 and CDR2: MGHRA, YSYEKL. The J segment lost 7 bases and the V segment lost 6 bases, leaving 15 bases of the junction unmatched. The CDR3 sequence: CASRGATGRGMNSPLHF. DNA for the CDR3: TGCGCCAGCAGAGGGGCGACAGGGCGTGGAATGAATTCACCCCTCCACTTT.

This clone was seen once. This chain connects TRBV2 to TRBJ1-6; D unresolved. Trimming took off 3 bases at V and 10 bases at J, with 10 bases between the two ends. The CDR3 has 13 residues. Germline V gene data show CDR1 as SNHLY and CDR2 as FYNNEI. The CDR3: CASSDGYSSPLHF. The CDR3 DNA is TGTGCCAGCAGTGACGGGTATAGCTCACCCCTCCACTTT.

Turning to this clone: At one boundary the junction diverges from the germline segment, which might be a read error. The chain carries TRBV5-1 and TRBJ2-6, with 10 bases that match TRBD1. Germline loops: CDR1 SGHRS, CDR2 YFSETQ. This CDR3 is built from 18 residues. CDR3 sequence: CASSQPTGGISGANVLTF. The CDR3, as DNA: TGTGCCAGCAGCCAACCGACAGGGGGCATCTCTGGGGCCAACGTCCTGACTTTC.

This chain joins TRBV5-6 and TRBJ2-7, with TRBD1 matching over 7 bases. In germline, CDR1 is SGHDT, CDR2 YYEEEE. CDR3 length: 14 amino acids. The trim removed 0 bases at V and 2 bases at J, leaving 2 bases unmatched. The CDR3 DNA is TGTGCCAGCAGCTTGGTGGACAGGACCTACGAGCAGTACGTC. It is translated as CASSLVDRTYEQYV.

The gene calls are TRBV7-2 and TRBJ2-1, with 11 bases that match TRBD2. Germline loops: CDR1 SGHTA, CDR2 FQGNSA. V lost 4 bases and J lost 0; bases outside the gene matches: 11. This CDR3 is built from 19 residues. DNA for the CDR3: TGTGCCAGCAGCTCCCCGAATAGCGGGGGGGGAAGCTCCTACAATGAGCAGTTCTTC. Residues: CASSSPNSGGGSSYNEQFF.

This chain joins TRBV6-5 and TRBJ1-2; the D gene is possibly TRBD1 (5 bases). V lost 6 bases, J lost 2 bases, and 10 bases lay in between. The germline V gene has CDR1 MNHEY and CDR2 SVGAGI. The CDR3 is 13 residues long. CDR3 sequence reads: CASRSDSNYGYTF. CDR3 sequence (DNA): TGTGCCAGCAGGTCCGACAGCAACTATGGCTACACCTTC.

The chain is built from TRBV27 and TRBJ1-2, with 9 bases lining up with TRBD1. Germline V gene data show CDR1 as MNHEY and CDR2 as SMNVEV (reference sequence). Trimming cost V 10 bases and J 4 bases; bases outside gene matches: 7. This CDR3 has 13 amino acids. CDR3 amino acids: CATTGTGTYGYTF. CDR3 in DNA: TGTGCCACCACCGGGACAGGGACCTATGGCTACACCTTC.

This sequence joins TRBV7-3 and TRBJ2-3; perhaps D is TRBD1 or TRBD2 (5 bases each). Germline V gives CDR1 SGHTA, CDR2 FQGTGA. V was clipped by 5 bases and J by 1 base, with 16 bases between them. The CDR3 sequence is 16 residues long. CDR3 sequence: CASSRTRDRRTDTQYF. CDR3 sequence (DNA): TGTGCCAGCAGCCGGACCCGGGACCGACGCACAGATACGCAGTATTTT.

This rearrangement joins TRBV4-1 to TRBJ2-2, with D possibly TRBD2 on 6 matching bases. The CDR3 is 17 amino acids. Germline V gene lookup returns CDR1 MGHRA and CDR2 YSYEKL. Trimming removed 0 bases at V and 1 base at J, with 12 bases between. CDR3 DNA sequence: TGCGCCAGCAGCCAAGATCTGCTGCGGGGGAACACCGGGGAGCTGTTTTTT. Protein: CASSQDLLRGNTGELFF.

V and J are TRBV6-2 or TRBV6-3 and TRBJ2-1; D is perhaps TRBD1 (5 bases). CDR1 MNHEY and CDR2 SVGEGT come from the germline V gene. CDR3 length: 15 amino acids. V was shortened by 5 bases and J by 0 bases, with 11 bases between the two germline ends. CDR3 protein: CASSTYRSSYNEQFF. CDR3 sequence (DNA): TGTGCCAGCAGTACATACAGGTCCTCCTACAATGAGCAGTTCTTC.

V and J are TRBV2 and TRBJ1-2; D gene uncertain. This CDR3 is built from 15 residues. Germline V lookup: CDR1 SNHLY, CDR2 FYNNEI. The germline V and J ends were trimmed by 0 bases and 5 bases, with 13 bases remaining between them. The CDR3 spells CASSEAPGRGYGYTF. CDR3 nucleotide sequence: TGTGCCAGCAGTGAAGCTCCGGGCCGGGGTTATGGCTACACCTTC.

This chain joins TRBV3-1 (or the pseudogene TRBV3-2) and TRBJ2-2; D is ambiguous. The CDR3 sequence is 15 residues long. V dropped 1 base and J dropped 1 base, with 7 bases sitting between them. The V gene's germline CDR1 is LGHDT and CDR2 YNNKEL (reference sequence). CDR3 nucleotides: TGTGCCAGCAGCCAAGTTAGGGTGAACACCGGGGAGCTGTTTTTT. Translating it yields CASSQVRVNTGELFF.

V usage is TRBV12-3 or TRBV12-4 and J usage is TRBJ1-2; 7 bases map to TRBD1. CDR3 length: 13 amino acids. V was pared by 4 bases and J by 5 bases, with 4 bases of the junction left unmatched. The CDR3 DNA reads as TGTGCCAGCAGTTCGGGACAGATTTATGGCTACACCTTC. Amino acid sequence: CASSSGQIYGYTF.

This chain joins TRBV5-8 and TRBJ2-1; D possibly corresponds to TRBD2 (7 bases). Trimming shortened V by 0 bases and J by 6 bases, and 13 bases separated the two germline ends. CDR1 and CDR2 (germline): SGHTS, YDEGEE. This CDR3 contains 15 residues. The CDR3 nucleotides read TGTGCCAGCAGCTTGGAGCGCGGGGGCGGCAATGAGCAGTTCTTC. It is translated as CASSLERGGGNEQFF.

V and J are TRBV6-2 or TRBV6-3 and TRBJ2-7, with TRBD2 identical over 8 bases. The CDR3 covers 15 residues. The ends lost 6 bases at V and 5 bases at J; junction bases unmatched: 12. Germline V CDR1 and CDR2: MNHEY, SVGEGT. The DNA for the CDR3 is TGTGCCAGCAGCTGGGCGGGGGGAGCCGCCCACGAGCAGTACTTC. Encoded protein: CASSWAGGAAHEQYF.

The CDR3, as DNA: TGTGCCAGCTCACCACTCGACAGGGGCGATACGCAGTATTTT. Translating gives CASSPLDRGDTQYF. The chain recombines TRBV18 with TRBJ2-3; 8 nucleotides agree with TRBD1. Germline lookup yields CDR1 KGHSH and CDR2 LQKENI. V shed 1 base and J 6 bases; nucleotides not matched to a gene: 3. The CDR3 length is 14 residues.

The chain employs TRBV19 and TRBJ2-7, with D maybe TRBD2 (7 bases). CDR3 length equals 14 residues. The V and J ends lost 3 bases and 2 bases respectively, with 11 bases between them. CDR1 and CDR2 from the germline V gene are LNHDA and SQIVND (reference sequence). For the CDR3, the DNA is TGTGCCAGTAGTATCTCGGGGGGCCCCTACGAGCAGTACTTC. The encoded protein is CASSISGGPYEQYF.

The gene calls are TRBV10-3 and TRBJ2-7; the D call may be TRBD1 or TRBD2 (5 bases each). The germline CDR1 and CDR2 sequences are ENHRY and SYGVKD. Trimming removed 2 bases from V and 2 bases from J, with 13 bases in between. The CDR3 extends over 15 amino acids. CDR3 sequence: CAISEGTATTYEQYV. The CDR3 DNA is TGTGCCATCAGTGAGGGGACCGCCACTACCTACGAGCAGTACGTC.

Concerning this clone itself: The junction does not match germline at one end; this may be a read error. The chain is built from TRBV6-5 and TRBJ2-4; D is perhaps TRBD2 (7 bases). This CDR3 spans 13 amino acids. The germline V gene encodes CDR1 MNHEY and CDR2 SVGAGI. CDR3 protein: CASRPTVGGSGNF. The CDR3 DNA sequence: TGTGCCAGCAGACCTACAGTAGGGGGGAGCGGGAACTTC.

The chain combines TRBV7-9 with TRBJ2-3; D unresolved. Germline assignment: CDR1 SEHNR and CDR2 FQNEAQ (reference sequence). The CDR3 is 16 amino acids. The ends were cut back, 6 bases at V and 0 bases at J, with 16 bases in the middle. The CDR3 nucleotides are TGTGCCAGCAGGGAATACGGCGGCACTAGCACAGATACGCAGTATTTT. Protein: CASREYGGTSTDTQYF.

This clone appeared once. The rearrangement links TRBV30 to TRBJ1-1; unclear D gene. The CDR3 covers 11 residues. Germline V gene sequence: CDR1 GTSNPN, CDR2 SVGIG (reference sequence). Trimming pared 3 bases from V and 1 base from J, leaving 3 bases between. This CDR3 reads CAWRGNTEAFF. CDR3 coding DNA: TGTGCCTGGAGGGGGAACACTGAAGCTTTCTTT.

The rearrangement links TRBV6-6 to TRBJ1-2; 7 bases map to TRBD1. There are 12 residues in the CDR3. Germline CDR1 reads MNHNY; CDR2 reads SVGAGI (reference sequence). V shed 4 bases and J 8 bases; nucleotides not matched to a gene: 4. CDR3: CASSLTGSGYTF. The CDR3 region has the DNA TGTGCCAGCAGTTTGACAGGGTCCGGCTACACCTTC.

V and J are TRBV7-2 and TRBJ2-5; tentative D call: TRBD2 (6 bases). The V end lost 5 bases, the J end lost 6 bases, and 16 bases lay between the germline ends. Germline V CDR1 and CDR2: SGHTA, FQGNSA. The CDR3 runs to 14 residues. CDR3 protein: CASSGGRGGKTQYF. The CDR3, as DNA: TGTGCCAGCAGCGGCGGTCGGGGCGGGAAGACCCAGTACTTC.

The chain carries TRBV5-5 and TRBJ2-3, with a tentative D call TRBD2 (6 bases). CDR1 SGHKS and CDR2 YYEKEE come from the germline V gene (reference sequence). V lost 4 bases, J lost 2 bases, and 14 bases lay in between. The CDR3 length is 15 residues. CDR3 sequence: CASSLRDSYTDTQYF. CDR3 in DNA: TGTGCCAGCAGCCTCCGGGACTCGTACACAGATACGCAGTATTTT.

The V gene is TRBV4-2, the J gene TRBJ2-5; TRBD2 matches at 7 bases. The V and J ends lost 2 bases and 5 bases, in that order; junction bases with no gene match: 8. The CDR3 is 15 amino acids. Germline CDR1 is LGHNA and CDR2 is YNFKEQ. The CDR3 DNA reads as TGTGCCAGCAGCCAATCGTGGACTAGTCGGGAGACCCAGTACTTC. Protein sequence: CASSQSWTSRETQYF.

The V and J genes are TRBV19 and TRBJ1-6; D unclear. Germline CDR1 LNHDA, CDR2 SQIVND (reference sequence). Trimming removed 1 base from V and 6 bases from J, with 7 bases in between. The CDR3 totals 14 residues. The CDR3 DNA follows: TGTGCCAGTAGTATAGCGGACGTTAATTCACCCCTCCACTTT. Protein sequence: CASSIADVNSPLHF.

J is TRBJ1-2 and V is TRBV9; 9 positions agree with TRBD1. Trimming took 4 bases from V and 4 from J; bases not matched to a gene: 8. Germline V CDR1 and CDR2: SGDLS, YYNGEE. The CDR3 consists of 15 residues. CDR3 region: CASSPNGDRVYGYTF. The DNA of the CDR3 is TGTGCCAGCAGCCCGAACGGGGACAGGGTCTATGGCTACACCTTC.